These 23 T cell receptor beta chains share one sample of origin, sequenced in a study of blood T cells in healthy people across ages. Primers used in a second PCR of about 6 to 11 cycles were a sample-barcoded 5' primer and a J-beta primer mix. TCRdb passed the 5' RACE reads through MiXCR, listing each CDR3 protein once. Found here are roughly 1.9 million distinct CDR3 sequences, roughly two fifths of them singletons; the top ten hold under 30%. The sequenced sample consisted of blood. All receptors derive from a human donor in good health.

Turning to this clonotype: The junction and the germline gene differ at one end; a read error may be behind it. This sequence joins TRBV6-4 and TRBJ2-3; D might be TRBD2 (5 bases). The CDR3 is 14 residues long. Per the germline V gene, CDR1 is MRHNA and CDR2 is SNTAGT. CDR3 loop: CASGEQADTDTQYF. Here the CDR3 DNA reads TGTGCCAGCGGTGAGCAAGCGGACACAGATACGCAGTATTTT.

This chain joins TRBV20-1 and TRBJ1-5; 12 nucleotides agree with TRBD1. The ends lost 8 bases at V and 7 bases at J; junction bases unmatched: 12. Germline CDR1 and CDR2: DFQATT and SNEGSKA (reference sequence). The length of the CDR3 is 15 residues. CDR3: CSPKGQGAFGQPQHF. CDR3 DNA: TGCAGTCCCAAGGGACAGGGGGCCTTCGGGCAGCCCCAGCATTTT.

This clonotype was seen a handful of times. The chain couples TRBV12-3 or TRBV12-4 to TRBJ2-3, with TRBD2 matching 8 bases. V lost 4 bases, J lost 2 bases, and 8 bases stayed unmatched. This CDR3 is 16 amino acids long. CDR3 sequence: CASSSLKRGYTDTQYF. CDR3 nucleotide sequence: TGTGCCAGCAGTTCCCTGAAGCGGGGGTACACAGATACGCAGTATTTT.

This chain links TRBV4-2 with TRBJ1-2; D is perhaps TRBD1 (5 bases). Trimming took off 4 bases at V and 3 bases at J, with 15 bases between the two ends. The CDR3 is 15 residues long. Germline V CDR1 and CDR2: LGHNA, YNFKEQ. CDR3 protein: CASSRDSAVDYGYTF. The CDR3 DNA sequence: TGTGCCAGCAGCCGCGACAGTGCCGTGGACTATGGCTACACCTTC.

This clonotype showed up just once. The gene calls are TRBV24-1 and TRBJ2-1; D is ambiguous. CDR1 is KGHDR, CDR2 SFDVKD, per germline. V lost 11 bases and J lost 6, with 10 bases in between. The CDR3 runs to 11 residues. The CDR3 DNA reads TGTGCCAGCGGAACAATCAATGAGCAGTTCTTC. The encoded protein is CASGTINEQFF.

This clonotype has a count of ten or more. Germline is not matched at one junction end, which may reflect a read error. CDR3 DNA sequence: TGTGCCAGCAGCACGGGACAGGGGACTGAAGCTTTCTTT. The encoded protein is CASSTGQGTEAFF. V usage is TRBV5-1 and J usage is TRBJ1-1; 10 bases map to TRBD1. CDR1 is SGHRS, CDR2 YFSETQ, per germline. The CDR3 has 13 amino acids.

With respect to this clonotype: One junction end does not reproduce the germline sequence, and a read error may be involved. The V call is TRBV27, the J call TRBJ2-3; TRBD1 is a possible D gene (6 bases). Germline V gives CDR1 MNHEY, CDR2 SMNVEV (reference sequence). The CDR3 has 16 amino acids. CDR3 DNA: TGTGCCAGCAGTCCCTCGCTGGGGGCCTTCACAGATACGCCGTATTTT. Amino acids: CASSPSLGAFTDTPYF.

CDR3 region: CASSQPLGAGPYNEQFF. The CDR3 DNA reads as TGTGCCAGCAGCCAACCTTTAGGCGCAGGGCCGTACAATGAGCAGTTCTTC. V and J are TRBV3-1 and TRBJ2-1; perhaps TRBD1 as D (5 bases). In germline, CDR1 is LGHDT, CDR2 YNNKEL (reference sequence). V was trimmed by 2 bases and J by 4 bases, leaving 18 bases between them. This CDR3 region has 17 residues.

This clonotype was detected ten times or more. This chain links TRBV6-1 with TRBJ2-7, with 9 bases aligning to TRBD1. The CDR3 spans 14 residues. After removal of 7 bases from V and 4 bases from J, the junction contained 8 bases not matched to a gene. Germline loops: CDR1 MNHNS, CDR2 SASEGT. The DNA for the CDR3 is TGTGCCAGCACCAAGGGGGGACAGGGATACGAGCAGTACTTC. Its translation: CASTKGGQGYEQYF.

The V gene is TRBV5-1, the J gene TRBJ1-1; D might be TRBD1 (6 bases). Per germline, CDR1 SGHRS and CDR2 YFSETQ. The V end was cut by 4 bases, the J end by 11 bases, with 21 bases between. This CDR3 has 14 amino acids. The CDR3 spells CASSADSSAGFAFF. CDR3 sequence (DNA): TGCGCCAGCAGCGCGGACAGCTCCGCGGGGTTCGCTTTCTTT.

The CDR3 reads CASSLPGQKATNEKLFF. In DNA, the CDR3 is TGTGCCAGCTCACTTCCGGGACAGAAAGCAACTAATGAAAAACTGTTTTTT. The chain carries TRBV18 and TRBJ1-4; 7 bases line up with TRBD1. The CDR3 is 17 residues long. J was trimmed by 0 bases and V by 4 bases; bases with no gene match: 8. CDR1 is KGHSH and CDR2 is LQKENI in the germline V gene.

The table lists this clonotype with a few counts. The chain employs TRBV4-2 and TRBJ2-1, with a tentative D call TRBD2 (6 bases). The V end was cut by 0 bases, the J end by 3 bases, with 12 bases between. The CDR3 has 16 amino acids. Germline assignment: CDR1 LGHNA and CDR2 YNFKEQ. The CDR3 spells CASSQDFGGYYNEQFF. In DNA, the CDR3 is TGTGCCAGCAGCCAAGATTTCGGGGGTTACTACAATGAGCAGTTCTTC.

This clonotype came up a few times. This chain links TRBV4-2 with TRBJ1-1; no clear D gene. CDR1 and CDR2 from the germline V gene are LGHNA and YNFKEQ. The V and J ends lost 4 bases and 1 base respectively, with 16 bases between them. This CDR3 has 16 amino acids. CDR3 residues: CASSRDLGARNTEAFF. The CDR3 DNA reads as TGTGCCAGCAGCCGAGATTTGGGCGCGCGGAACACTGAAGCTTTCTTT.

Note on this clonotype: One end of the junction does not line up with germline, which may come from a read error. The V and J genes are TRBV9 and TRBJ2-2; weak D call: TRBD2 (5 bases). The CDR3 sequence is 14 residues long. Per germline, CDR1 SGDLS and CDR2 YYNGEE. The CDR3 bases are TGTGCCAGCAGCCCTAGGTCGAACACCGGGGAGCGGTTTTTT. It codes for CASSPRSNTGERFF.

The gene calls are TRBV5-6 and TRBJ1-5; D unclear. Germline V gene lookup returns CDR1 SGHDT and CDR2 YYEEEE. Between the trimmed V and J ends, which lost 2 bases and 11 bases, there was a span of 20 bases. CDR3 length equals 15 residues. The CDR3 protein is CASSFGPQWSRAQHF. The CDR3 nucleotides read TGTGCCAGCAGCTTCGGGCCGCAGTGGTCTCGGGCCCAGCATTTT. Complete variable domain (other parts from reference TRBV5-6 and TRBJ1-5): DAGVTQSPTHLIKTRGQQVTLRCSPKSGHDTVSWYQQALGQGPQFIFQYYEEEERQRGNFPDRFSGHQFPNYSSELNVNALLLGDSALYLCASSFGPQWSRAQHFGDGTRLSIL.

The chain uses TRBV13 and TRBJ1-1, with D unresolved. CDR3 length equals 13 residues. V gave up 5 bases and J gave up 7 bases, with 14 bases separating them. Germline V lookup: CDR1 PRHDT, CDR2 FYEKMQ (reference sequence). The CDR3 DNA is TGTGCCAGCAGCCCCCCCCTCAAGGATGAAGCTTTCTTT. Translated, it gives CASSPPLKDEAFF.

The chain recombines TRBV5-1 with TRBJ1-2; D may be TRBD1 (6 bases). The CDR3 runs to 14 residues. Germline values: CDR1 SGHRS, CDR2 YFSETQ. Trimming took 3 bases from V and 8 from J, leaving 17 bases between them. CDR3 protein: CASSYGTQMRGYTF. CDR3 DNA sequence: TGCGCCAGCAGCTATGGGACACAAATGCGGGGCTACACCTTC.

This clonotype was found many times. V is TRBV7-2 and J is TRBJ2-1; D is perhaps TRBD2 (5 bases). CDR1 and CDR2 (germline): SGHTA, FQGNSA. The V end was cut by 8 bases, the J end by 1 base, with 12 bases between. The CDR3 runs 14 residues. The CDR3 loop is CASSPPGSYNEQFF. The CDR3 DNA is TGTGCCAGCTCACCACCGGGGTCCTACAATGAGCAGTTCTTC.

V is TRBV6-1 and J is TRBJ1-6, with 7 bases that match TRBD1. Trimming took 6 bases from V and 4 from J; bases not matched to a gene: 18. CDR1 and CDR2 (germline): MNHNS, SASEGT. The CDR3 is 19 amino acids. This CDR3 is CASSPKGTEDYSYNSPLHF. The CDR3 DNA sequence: TGTGCCAGCAGCCCGAAAGGGACAGAGGATTATTCTTATAATTCACCCCTCCACTTT.

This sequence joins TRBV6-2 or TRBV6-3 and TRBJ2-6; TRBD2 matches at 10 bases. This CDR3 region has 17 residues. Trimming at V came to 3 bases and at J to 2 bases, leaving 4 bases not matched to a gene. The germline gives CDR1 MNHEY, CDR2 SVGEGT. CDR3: CASSYGLAGAGANVLTF. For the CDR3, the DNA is TGTGCCAGCAGTTATGGCCTAGCGGGGGCTGGGGCCAACGTCCTGACTTTC.

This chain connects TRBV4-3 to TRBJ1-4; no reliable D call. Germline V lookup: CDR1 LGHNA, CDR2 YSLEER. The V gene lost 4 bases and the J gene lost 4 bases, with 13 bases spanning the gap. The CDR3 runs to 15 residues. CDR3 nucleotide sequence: TGCGCCAGCAGCCCCAAACACGGCGTTAATGAAAAACTGTTTTTT. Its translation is CASSPKHGVNEKLFF.

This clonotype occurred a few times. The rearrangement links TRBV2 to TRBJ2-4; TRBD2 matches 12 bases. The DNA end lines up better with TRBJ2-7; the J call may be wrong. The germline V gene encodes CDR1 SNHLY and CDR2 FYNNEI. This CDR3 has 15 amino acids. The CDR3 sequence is CASSFLAGGQYEQYF. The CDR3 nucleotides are TGTGCCAGCTCATTCCTAGCGGGGGGGCAGTACGAGCAGTACTTC.

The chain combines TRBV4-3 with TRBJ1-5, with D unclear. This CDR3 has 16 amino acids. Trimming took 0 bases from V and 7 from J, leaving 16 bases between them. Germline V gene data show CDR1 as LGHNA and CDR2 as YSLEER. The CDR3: CASSQDNKGGWQPQHF. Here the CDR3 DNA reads TGCGCCAGCAGCCAAGATAATAAGGGAGGATGGCAGCCCCAGCATTTT.